Below are 3 T cell receptor beta chains sequenced from a single sample in a study of cytomegalovirus exposure and HLA in healthy donors. Use of 60 Vbeta and 13 Jbeta primers characterized the PCR. TCRdb's copy holds only in-frame clones and misses some; the assay was immunoSEQ multiplex PCR. The sample has about 120,000 clones; roughly a tenth are singletons. Material: PBMCs. These receptor sequences come from a man aged 25-40 years in good health and CMV-seronegative.

The rearrangement joins TRBV15 to TRBJ1-4, with 9 bases that match TRBD1. CDR1 is LNHNV, CDR2 YYDKDF, per germline (reference sequence). J was trimmed by 6 bases and V by 2 bases; bases with no gene match: 10. The CDR3 has 17 residues. The CDR3: CATSRQLNRGQDEKLFF. DNA of the CDR3: TGTGCCACCAGCAGACAATTGAACAGGGGGCAGGATGAAAAACTGTTTTTT. The variable domain in full, completed from reference TRBV15 and TRBJ1-4, reads DAMVIQNPRYQVTQFGKPVTLSCSQTLNHNVMYWYQQKSSQAPKLLFHYYDKDFNNEADTPDNFQSRRPNTSFCFLDIRSPGLGDTAMYLCATSRQLNRGQDEKLFFGSGTQLSVL.

This clone has just a few counts. The gene calls are TRBV23-1 and TRBJ2-7; D remains ambiguous. TRBV23-1 is designated an ORF whose function remains uncertain. V was cut by 1 base and J by 0 bases, with 13 bases left in between. The CDR3 extends over 16 amino acids. The DNA of the CDR3 is TGCGCCAGCAGTCAATTCCCCGAGGAGAGCTCCTACGAGCAGTACTTC. Amino acids: CASSQFPEESSYEQYF.

This sequence joins TRBV2 and TRBJ2-1; D uncertain. The CDR3 is made up of 14 amino acids. Trimming cost V 6 bases and J 6 bases, with 15 bases left between them. CDR1 is SNHLY and CDR2 is FYNNEI in the germline V gene. CDR3 in amino acids: CASSLLRSGNEQFF. CDR3 DNA sequence: TGTGCCAGCAGCCTCTTGAGAAGTGGCAATGAGCAGTTCTTC.